One T cell receptor beta chain is described in this entry. These data are taken from a study of blood T cell repertoires in COVID-19. For the study at large: The study drew acute and convalescent COVID-19 samples from the United States, Italy and Spain. Sources were T cells, B-cell-depleted T cells, or PBMCs; the material itself was cDNA or gDNA.

In the authors' methods: It was from reference gene primer amplification that nucleated cell counts were estimated. Clones were read by immunoSEQ multiplex PCR, and TCRdb kept only the in-frame ones, dropping some. The V and J calls and clone size are taken from that table; D and trimming were inferred from the DNA. The sample comprises tens of thousands of clones, 85% of which are singletons, and about 10% rests with the top ten. The V and J ends lost 3 bases and 6 bases, in that order; junction bases with no gene match: 2. The germline V gene encodes CDR1 WNHNN and CDR2 SYGVQD (reference sequence). The CDR3 sequence is 14 residues long.

The sequencing sample was made of peripheral blood. The receptor's source is a human donor in a cohort sampled during active COVID-19. The chain couples TRBV10-1 to TRBJ2-7; TRBD2 matches 13 bases. The CDR3 protein is CASSEGTSGTEQYF. DNA for the CDR3: TGCGCCAGCAGTGAAGGGACTAGCGGGACCGAGCAGTACTTC.